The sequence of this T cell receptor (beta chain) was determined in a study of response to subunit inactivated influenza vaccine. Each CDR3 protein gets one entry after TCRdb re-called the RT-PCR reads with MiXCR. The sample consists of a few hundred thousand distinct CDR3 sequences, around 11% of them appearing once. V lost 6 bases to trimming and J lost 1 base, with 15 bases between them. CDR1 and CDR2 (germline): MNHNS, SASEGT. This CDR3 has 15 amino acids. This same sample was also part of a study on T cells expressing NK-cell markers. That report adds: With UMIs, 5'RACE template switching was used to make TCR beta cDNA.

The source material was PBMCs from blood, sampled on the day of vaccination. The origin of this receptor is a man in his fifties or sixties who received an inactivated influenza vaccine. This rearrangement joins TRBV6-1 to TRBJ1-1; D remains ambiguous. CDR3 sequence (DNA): TGTGCCAGCAGGCTTACGCGGGAATCGAACACTGAAGCTTTCTTT. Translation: CASRLTRESNTEAFF.